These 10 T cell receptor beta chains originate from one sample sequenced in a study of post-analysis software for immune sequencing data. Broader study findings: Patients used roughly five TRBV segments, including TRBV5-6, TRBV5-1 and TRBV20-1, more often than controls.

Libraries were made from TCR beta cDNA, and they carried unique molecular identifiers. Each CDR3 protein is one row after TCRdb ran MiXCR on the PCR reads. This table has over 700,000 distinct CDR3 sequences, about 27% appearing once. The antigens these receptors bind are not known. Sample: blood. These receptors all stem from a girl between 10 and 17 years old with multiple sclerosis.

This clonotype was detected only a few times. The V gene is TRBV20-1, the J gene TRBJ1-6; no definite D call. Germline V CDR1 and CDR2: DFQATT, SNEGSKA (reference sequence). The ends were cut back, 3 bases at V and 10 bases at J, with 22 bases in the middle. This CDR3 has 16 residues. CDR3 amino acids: CSARDFNRGIGSPLHF. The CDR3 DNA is TGCAGTGCTAGGGACTTCAACCGTGGGATTGGGTCACCCCTCCACTTT.

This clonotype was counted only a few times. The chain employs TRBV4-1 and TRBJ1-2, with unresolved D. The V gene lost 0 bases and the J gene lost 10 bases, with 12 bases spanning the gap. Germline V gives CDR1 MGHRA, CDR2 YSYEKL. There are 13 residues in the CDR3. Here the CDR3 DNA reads TGCGCCAGCAGCCAAGAGAAGGGTAGTCTCTACACCTTC. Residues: CASSQEKGSLYTF.

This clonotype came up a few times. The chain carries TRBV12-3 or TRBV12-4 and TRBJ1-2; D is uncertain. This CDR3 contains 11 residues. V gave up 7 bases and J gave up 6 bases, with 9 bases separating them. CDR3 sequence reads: CASTPLDGYTF. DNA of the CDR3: TGTGCCAGCACCCCACTTGATGGCTACACCTTC.

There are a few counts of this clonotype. This CDR3 is CASSQIPGQTTYEQYF. CDR3 sequence (DNA): TGTGCCAGCAGCCAAATCCCGGGACAGACAACCTACGAGCAGTACTTC. V is TRBV5-6 and J is TRBJ2-7, with 7 bases matching TRBD1. Germline V gives CDR1 SGHDT, CDR2 YYEEEE. J gave up 2 bases and V 4 bases, and 12 bases lay outside the gene matches. The CDR3 sequence is 16 residues long.

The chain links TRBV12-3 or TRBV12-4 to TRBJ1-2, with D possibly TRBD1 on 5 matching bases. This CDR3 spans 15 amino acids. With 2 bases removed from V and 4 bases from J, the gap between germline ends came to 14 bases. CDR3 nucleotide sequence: TGTGCCAGCAGTTTAAATCTTCAGGGTGCCTATGGCTACACCTTC. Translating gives CASSLNLQGAYGYTF.

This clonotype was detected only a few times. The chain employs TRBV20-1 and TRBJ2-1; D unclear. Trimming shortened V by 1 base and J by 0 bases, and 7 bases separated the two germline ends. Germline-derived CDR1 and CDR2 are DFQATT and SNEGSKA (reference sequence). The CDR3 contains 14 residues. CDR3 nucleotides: TGCAGTGCTAGAGTGACGGTCTCCTACAATGAGCAGTTCTTC. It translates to CSARVTVSYNEQFF.

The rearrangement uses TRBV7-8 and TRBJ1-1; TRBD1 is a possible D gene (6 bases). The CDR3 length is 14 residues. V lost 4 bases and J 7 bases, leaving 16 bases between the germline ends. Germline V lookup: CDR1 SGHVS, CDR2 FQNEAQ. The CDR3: CASSWGTSRGEAFF. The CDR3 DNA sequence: TGTGCCAGCAGCTGGGGGACTTCCAGGGGTGAAGCTTTCTTT. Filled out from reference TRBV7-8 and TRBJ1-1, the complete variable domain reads GAGVSQSPRYKVAKRGQDVALRCDPISGHVSLFWYQQALGQGPEFLTYFQNEAQLDKSGLPSDRFFAERPEGSVSTLKIQRTQQEDSAVYLCASSWGTSRGEAFFGQGTRLTVV.

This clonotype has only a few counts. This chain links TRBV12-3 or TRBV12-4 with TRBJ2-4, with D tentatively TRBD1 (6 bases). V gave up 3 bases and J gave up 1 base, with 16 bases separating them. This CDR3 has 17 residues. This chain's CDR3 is CASSLDLGGMAKNIQYF. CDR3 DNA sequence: TGTGCCAGCAGTTTGGACCTAGGGGGAATGGCCAAAAACATTCAGTACTTC.

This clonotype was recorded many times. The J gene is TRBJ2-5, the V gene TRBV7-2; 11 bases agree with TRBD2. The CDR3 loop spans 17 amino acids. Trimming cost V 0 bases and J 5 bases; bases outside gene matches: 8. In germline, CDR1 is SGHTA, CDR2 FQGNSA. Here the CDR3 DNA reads TGTGCCAGCAGCTTAGCCCTAGCGGGGGGCCTCACCGAGACCCAGTACTTC. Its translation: CASSLALAGGLTETQYF.

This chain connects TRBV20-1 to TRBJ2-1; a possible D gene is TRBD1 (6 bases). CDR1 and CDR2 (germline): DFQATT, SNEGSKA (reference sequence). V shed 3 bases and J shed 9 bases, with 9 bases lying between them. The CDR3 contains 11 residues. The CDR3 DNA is TGCAGTGCTAGCAACAGGGTTGAGCAGTTCTTC. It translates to CSASNRVEQFF.